This T cell receptor beta chain was obtained from a study of blood T cell repertoires in COVID-19. Study overall: COVID-19 samples from acute and convalescent phases originated in the United States, Italy and Spain. From T cells, B-cell-depleted T cells, or PBMCs came the material, which was cDNA or gDNA.

Patients from Seattle were sampled longitudinally, starting during active infection. Trimming at V came to 0 bases and at J to 5 bases, leaving 3 bases not matched to a gene. Germline lookup yields CDR1 SGHNT and CDR2 YYREEE (reference sequence). The CDR3 spans 15 residues. Per the original methods: Estimated nucleated cell counts came from reference gene primer amplification. Clones were sequenced by immunoSEQ multiplex PCR, and TCRdb holds only the in-frame ones, with some missing. V, J and clone size were drawn from that table, and D and trimming were deduced from the DNA. This table has a few hundred thousand clones, around 89% appearing once.

Sequenced sample: peripheral blood. This clonotype was sampled from a woman aged 45 to 65 with COVID-19, enrolled during active disease. J is TRBJ2-2 and V is TRBV5-4, with 8 bases fitting TRBD1. The CDR3 protein is CASSLGQGWTGELFF. Here the CDR3 DNA reads TGTGCCAGCAGCTTGGGACAGGGGTGGACCGGGGAGCTGTTTTTT.